Below are 10 T cell receptor beta chains sequenced from a single sample in a study of glioma-infiltrating T cells. Using RNA template, CDR3s of TCR alpha and beta were amplified with iRepertoire arm-PCR. TCRdb recomputed calls from the multiplex PCR reads with MiXCR, one row per CDR3 protein. Among about 380,000 distinct CDR3 sequences listed, about 40% were seen once. Material: glioma tissue, nonneoplastic brain tissue, or PBMCs (not recorded which). These receptors all stem from a human donor with low-grade glioma or glioblastoma, undergoing nonglioma brain surgery, or in good health (not recorded which).

This clonotype was seen ten or more times. V is TRBV15 and J is TRBJ1-1; maybe TRBD1 (6 bases). The CDR3 has 14 amino acids. V lost 3 bases to trimming and J lost 4 bases, with 12 bases between them. CDR1 and CDR2 (germline): LNHNV, YYDKDF (reference sequence). Here the CDR3 DNA reads TGTGCCACCAGCAGGGAAAAGGGGGTCACTGAAGCTTTCTTT. Protein sequence: CATSREKGVTEAFF.

J is TRBJ2-7 and V is TRBV28, with 15 nucleotides matching TRBD2. The length of the CDR3 is 13 residues. Looked up from germline, CDR1 is MDHEN and CDR2 is SYDVKM. Germline trimming cut 10 bases from V and 7 bases from J; bases unmatched to any gene: 5. CDR3 sequence: CAIGLAGGREQYF. The DNA of the CDR3 is TGTGCCATAGGACTAGCGGGAGGGAGGGAGCAGTACTTC. Together with reference TRBV28 and TRBJ2-7, the CDR3 gives the full variable domain: DVKVTQSSRYLVKRTGEKVFLECVQDMDHENMFWYRQDPGLGLRLIYFSYDVKMKEKGDIPEGYSVSREKKERFSLILESASTNQTSMYLCAIGLAGGREQYFGPGTRLTVT.

Turning to this clonotype: A clone one base away is much larger, so this may be a read error. J is TRBJ2-7 and V is TRBV20-1, with TRBD1 matching over 8 bases. The germline V gene has CDR1 DFQATT and CDR2 SNEGSKA (reference sequence). The CDR3 loop spans 13 amino acids. The CDR3 nucleotides are TGCGGTGCAGCCGGGACAGGATCCTACGAGCAGTACTTC. Translating gives CGAAGTGSYEQYF.

This clonotype has ten or more counts. V and J are TRBV28 and TRBJ2-3; no clear D. Germline values: CDR1 MDHEN, CDR2 SYDVKM. CDR3 length: 14 residues. Trimming left V 10 bases short and J 2 bases short, with 16 bases between. CDR3 in amino acids: CAKGPASHTDTQYF. Written as DNA, the CDR3 is TGTGCCAAGGGCCCGGCCTCACACACAGATACGCAGTATTTT.

This chain links TRBV28 with TRBJ2-7; possible D gene TRBD1, 6 bases. The CDR3 contains 14 residues. Trimming cost V 2 bases and J 2 bases, with 10 bases left between them. Per germline, CDR1 MDHEN and CDR2 SYDVKM. The CDR3 region is CASSLRGTTYEQYF. The CDR3 DNA reads as TGTGCCAGCAGTTTAAGAGGGACAACCTACGAGCAGTACTTC.

This clonotype was counted between two and nine times. V and J are TRBV7-2 and TRBJ2-7; D unclear. The CDR3 has 13 residues. The germline V gene has CDR1 SGHTA and CDR2 FQGNSA. V was clipped by 5 bases and J by 0 bases, with 8 bases between them. As DNA, the CDR3 is TGTGCCAGCAGCAGATGGGTCTCCTACGAGCAGTACTTC. Its protein product is CASSRWVSYEQYF.

This clonotype has only a few counts. The J gene is TRBJ2-3, the V gene TRBV4-2; possible D gene TRBD2, 6 bases. The V and J ends lost 4 bases and 6 bases respectively, with 26 bases between them. Germline assignment: CDR1 LGHNA and CDR2 YNFKEQ. There are 18 residues in the CDR3. The CDR3 loop is CASSPRHMAGWVGDTQYF. The CDR3 bases are TGTGCCAGCAGCCCGAGGCACATGGCGGGGTGGGTGGGGGATACGCAGTATTTT.

In its sample, this clonotype was seen many times. V and J are TRBV28 and TRBJ2-3, with 12 nucleotides matching TRBD2. This CDR3 spans 18 amino acids. J lost 3 bases, V lost 5 bases, and 12 bases had no gene match. Germline CDR1 reads MDHEN; CDR2 reads SYDVKM. This CDR3 reads CASSPPGLAGILTDTQYF. In DNA, the CDR3 is TGTGCCAGCAGTCCTCCTGGACTAGCGGGAATCCTGACAGATACGCAGTATTTT.

The rearrangement uses TRBV12-3 or TRBV12-4 and TRBJ1-5; the D gene is possibly TRBD1 (6 bases). This CDR3 contains 13 residues. V was trimmed by 4 bases and J by 7 bases, leaving 11 bases between them. The chain's CDR3 is CASSWTDRQPQHF. The CDR3 DNA reads TGTGCCAGCAGTTGGACAGATAGGCAGCCCCAGCATTTT.

This clonotype appeared a few times. This chain links TRBV7-2 with TRBJ1-2, with D perhaps TRBD1 (5 bases). V was cut by 2 bases and J by 8 bases, with 9 bases left in between. Germline V gene sequence: CDR1 SGHTA, CDR2 FQGNSA. The CDR3 contains 12 residues. The DNA for the CDR3 is TGTGCCAGCAGCTTACAGGGCGGAGGCTACACCTTC. This gives the protein CASSLQGGGYTF.